This T cell receptor beta chain was identified in a study of neoadjuvant anti-PD-1 for oral cavity cancer. Study-wide background: Patients without progression received a fourth nivolumab dose around day 43, then surgical resection on days 50-56.

Time point indicated: after neoadjuvant nivolumab, at surgical resection. Assay used: immunoSEQ multiplex PCR; TCRdb lists only in-frame clones, some missing. The data hold a few thousand clones, with 45% to 75% observed a single time. The specimen was tumor tissue, collected after nivolumab (anti-PD-1) treatment. The receptor's source is a person between 35 and 79 years old with oral cavity squamous cell carcinoma.

This CDR3 is CATSRDWGQGGNEQFF. The CDR3, as DNA: TGTGCCACCAGCAGAGATTGGGGACAGGGAGGAAATGAGCAGTTCTTC. The gene calls are TRBV15 and TRBJ2-1; 9 positions agree with TRBD1. Germline V gene lookup returns CDR1 LNHNV and CDR2 YYDKDF (reference sequence). The V gene end was trimmed by 0 bases and the J gene end by 7 bases; junction bases not matched to a gene: 7. The CDR3 loop spans 16 amino acids.